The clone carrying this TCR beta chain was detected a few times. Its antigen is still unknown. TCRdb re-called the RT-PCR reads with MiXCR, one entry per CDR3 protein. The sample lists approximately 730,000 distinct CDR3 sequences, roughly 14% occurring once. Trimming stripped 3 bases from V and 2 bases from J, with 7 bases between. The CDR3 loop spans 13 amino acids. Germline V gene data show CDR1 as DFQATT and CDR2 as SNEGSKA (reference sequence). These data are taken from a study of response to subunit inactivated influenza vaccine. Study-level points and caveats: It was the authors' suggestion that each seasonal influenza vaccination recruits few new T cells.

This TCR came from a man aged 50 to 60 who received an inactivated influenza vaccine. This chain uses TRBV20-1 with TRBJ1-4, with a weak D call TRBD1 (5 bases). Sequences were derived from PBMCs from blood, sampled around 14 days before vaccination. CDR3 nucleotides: TGCAGTGCTAGTGCAGGGACTAATGAAAAACTGTTTTTT. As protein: CSASAGTNEKLFF.